The next 9 T cell receptor beta chains were all read from a single sample in a study of cytomegalovirus exposure and HLA in healthy donors. With 60 Vbeta and 13 Jbeta primers, the PCR was carried out. The data were produced by immunoSEQ multiplex PCR, yet TCRdb's version contains in-frame clones alone and is incomplete. The data contain about 210,000 clones, around four fifths of them singletons. Material: PBMCs. Every receptor here comes from a woman in her fifties or sixties in good health and CMV-seropositive.

J is TRBJ1-1 and V is TRBV5-1; possibly TRBD1 for D (5 bases). From germline, CDR1 is SGHRS and CDR2 YFSETQ. The CDR3 length is 15 residues. V shed 2 bases and J shed 1 base, with 12 bases lying between them. In nucleotides, the CDR3 is TGCGCCAGCAGCTTCTACGCCGGACAGAACACTGAAGCTTTCTTT. Amino acid sequence: CASSFYAGQNTEAFF. Based on the CDR3 plus reference TRBV5-1 and TRBJ1-1, the full variable domain is KAGVTQTPRYLIKTRGQQVTLSCSPISGHRSVSWYQQTPGQGLQFLFEYFSETQRNKGNFPGRFSGRQFSNSRSEMNVSTLELGDSALYLCASSFYAGQNTEAFFGQGTRLTVV.

This clone has a single count. V is TRBV5-1 and J is TRBJ1-4; D perhaps matches TRBD1 (6 bases). CDR3 length: 14 residues. Trimming shortened V by 5 bases and J by 8 bases, and 16 bases separated the two germline ends. Germline values: CDR1 SGHRS, CDR2 YFSETQ. The CDR3 DNA reads TGCGCCAGCAGTCAGGGACACGGAGGCGAAAAACTGTTTTTT. This gives the protein CASSQGHGGEKLFF.

The chain employs TRBV28 and TRBJ1-2, with 8 bases fitting TRBD1. This CDR3 contains 14 residues. Germline-derived CDR1 and CDR2 are MDHEN and SYDVKM. J lost 5 bases, V lost 5 bases, and 7 bases had no gene match. CDR3 DNA: TGTGCCAGCAGTCCCGGACAGGGATATTATGGCTACACCTTC. Translated: CASSPGQGYYGYTF.

The V and J genes are TRBV5-1 and TRBJ2-1, with unresolved D. CDR1 is SGHRS and CDR2 is YFSETQ in the germline V gene. The CDR3 loop spans 13 amino acids. V dropped 3 bases and J dropped 0 bases, with 4 bases sitting between them. CDR3 protein: CASSWSSYNEQFF. The CDR3 DNA reads TGCGCCAGCAGCTGGAGCTCCTACAATGAGCAGTTCTTC.

This clone showed up just once. The chain carries TRBV28 and TRBJ2-7; TRBD2 aligns across 13 bases. This CDR3 region has 19 residues. Germline-derived CDR1 and CDR2 are MDHEN and SYDVKM. After removal of 1 base from V and 0 bases from J, the junction contained 9 bases not matched to a gene. CDR3: CASSLSLRLAGGPSYEQYF. The CDR3 nucleotides are TGTGCCAGCAGTTTATCGTTGCGACTAGCGGGGGGTCCCTCCTACGAGCAGTACTTC.

The V call is TRBV13, the J call TRBJ2-7; TRBD1 matches at 11 bases. J lost 0 bases, V lost 5 bases, and 6 bases had no gene match. The V gene's germline CDR1 is PRHDT and CDR2 FYEKMQ (reference sequence). The CDR3 loop spans 16 amino acids. CDR3 in amino acids: CASSRGQGVSSYEQYF. The CDR3 DNA reads TGTGCCAGCAGCCGGGGACAGGGGGTAAGCTCCTACGAGCAGTACTTC.

The chain employs TRBV6-1 and TRBJ1-2; D perhaps matches TRBD1 (5 bases). This CDR3 region has 15 residues. V lost 8 bases and J lost 4, with 20 bases in between. The V gene's germline CDR1 is MNHNS and CDR2 SASEGT. The CDR3 DNA sequence: TGTGCCAGCCGCCCTTACGGGGGGGAAGCCTATGGCTACACCTTC. Translated, it gives CASRPYGGEAYGYTF.

V is TRBV7-2 and J is TRBJ2-3, with 16 bases matching TRBD2. V was pared by 5 bases and J by 5 bases, with 4 bases of the junction left unmatched. The CDR3 is made up of 16 amino acids. Germline CDR1 is SGHTA and CDR2 is FQGNSA. The CDR3 DNA follows: TGTGCCAGCAGCGCCGGGACTAGCGGGGGGGGAGATACGCAGTATTTT. Its translation: CASSAGTSGGGDTQYF.

The V gene is TRBV7-9, the J gene TRBJ2-3; TRBD2 aligns across 15 bases. Germline-derived CDR1 and CDR2 are SEHNR and FQNEAQ (reference sequence). This CDR3 region has 16 residues. The ends lost 5 bases at V and 6 bases at J; junction bases unmatched: 6. CDR3 region: CASSRTSGGAGDTQYF. For the CDR3, the DNA is TGTGCCAGCAGCCGGACTAGCGGGGGGGCAGGGGATACGCAGTATTTT.